This passage covers 12 T cell receptor beta chains from one sample sequenced in a study of T cell responses to AZD1222 COVID-19 vaccine. TCRdb's copy holds only in-frame clones and misses some; the assay was immunoSEQ multiplex PCR. The table shows about 76,000 clones, with about three quarters occurring only once. Sequencing used peripheral blood, obtained 28 days after the second dose of the MenACWY control vaccine. These TCRs come from an adult who received the MenACWY meningococcal vaccine as a control.

The genes are TRBV5-6 and TRBJ1-1; no clear D. The CDR3 covers 14 residues. Germline lookup yields CDR1 SGHDT and CDR2 YYEEEE. V was cut by 5 bases and J by 7 bases, with 18 bases left in between. The CDR3: CASREVGETREAFF. The CDR3, as DNA: TGTGCCAGCAGGGAGGTAGGCGAAACCCGTGAAGCTTTCTTT.

This clone was counted between two and nine times. The chain employs TRBV12-3 or TRBV12-4 and TRBJ1-2; D gene ambiguous. V was pared by 4 bases and J by 8 bases, with 11 bases between. The CDR3 totals 12 residues. The CDR3 loop is CASSSSMGGYTF. Here the CDR3 DNA reads TGTGCCAGCAGTTCCTCGATGGGGGGCTACACCTTC.

This sequence joins TRBV5-6 and TRBJ1-4; 7 nucleotides line up with TRBD1. The CDR3 covers 16 residues. Per germline, CDR1 SGHDT and CDR2 YYEEEE. V lost 4 bases to trimming and J lost 3 bases; unmatched junction nucleotides: 9. The CDR3 DNA sequence: TGTGCCAGCAGCGACCTCGGGACAGATGCTAATGAAAAACTGTTTTTT. It codes for CASSDLGTDANEKLFF.

This chain connects TRBV14 to TRBJ1-3, with unresolved D. From germline, CDR1 is SGHDN and CDR2 FVKESK. The CDR3 contains 14 residues. V lost 4 bases and J lost 0, with 7 bases in between. The DNA of the CDR3 is TGTGCCAGCAGCCGGGAAAGCTCTGGAAACACCATATATTTT. This translates into CASSRESSGNTIYF.

This chain uses TRBV13 with TRBJ2-1, with 7 positions matching TRBD2. The J segment lost 11 bases and the V segment lost 5 bases, leaving 15 bases of the junction unmatched. Germline CDR1 and CDR2: PRHDT and FYEKMQ (reference sequence). The CDR3 totals 15 residues. CDR3 nucleotides: TGTGCCAGCAGCCTATCTAGCGGCCGAACAGAGAAGCAGTTCTTC. It codes for CASSLSSGRTEKQFF.

V gene TRBV4-2 combines with J gene TRBJ2-7; 9 positions match TRBD1. The CDR3 totals 15 residues. V dropped 1 base and J dropped 5; count of bases not matched to a gene: 6. Germline loops: CDR1 LGHNA, CDR2 YNFKEQ. DNA for the CDR3: TGTGCCAGCAGCCAAGCGGGACAGGGCGTCAACGAGCAGTACTTC. Translation: CASSQAGQGVNEQYF.

This clone was seen only a few times. The chain links TRBV6-5 to TRBJ2-5, with D perhaps matching TRBD1 or TRBD2 (5 bases each). V was trimmed by 8 bases and J by 2 bases, leaving 18 bases between them. Per germline, CDR1 MNHEY and CDR2 SVGAGI. The length of the CDR3 is 15 residues. For the CDR3, the DNA is TGTGCCAGCTCCCAAGGTGAGGGGTGGCAAGAGACCCAGTACTTC. Translation gives CASSQGEGWQETQYF.

The V call is TRBV29-1, the J call TRBJ1-3; no reliable D call. The CDR3 runs 15 residues. V dropped 4 bases and J dropped 1 base, with 14 bases sitting between them. Germline-derived CDR1 and CDR2 are SQVTM and ANQGSEA. The CDR3: CSVVKGGTSGNTIYF. DNA for the CDR3: TGCAGCGTTGTAAAAGGAGGCACGTCTGGAAACACCATATATTTT.

The rearrangement links TRBV7-9 to TRBJ1-1; D unresolved. The CDR3 has 13 residues. CDR1 and CDR2 from the germline V gene are SEHNR and FQNEAQ (reference sequence). Trimming left V 4 bases short and J 0 bases short, with 6 bases between. This chain's CDR3 is CASSSLMNTEAFF. The CDR3 DNA reads TGTGCCAGCAGCTCCTTGATGAACACTGAAGCTTTCTTT.

In DNA, the CDR3 is TGTGCCAGCAGTGGGACGGCCCTTAATGAAAAACTGTTTTTT. Its translation: CASSGTALNEKLFF. This chain uses TRBV6-6 with TRBJ1-4, with TRBD1 as a possible D gene (5 bases). Between the trimmed V and J ends, which lost 5 bases and 4 bases, there was a span of 11 bases. This CDR3 spans 14 amino acids. Per the germline V gene, CDR1 is MNHNY and CDR2 is SVGAGI (reference sequence).

This clone was detected only a few times. J is TRBJ2-7 and V is TRBV5-6, with D unclear. Per germline, CDR1 SGHDT and CDR2 YYEEEE. Trimming took off 4 bases at V and 2 bases at J, with 19 bases between the two ends. This CDR3 is 16 amino acids long. The CDR3 loop is CASSPEGSRVTYEQYF. The DNA for the CDR3 is TGTGCCAGCAGCCCTGAAGGGTCAAGGGTGACCTACGAGCAGTACTTC.

The chain has TRBV7-2 and TRBJ1-5, with a tentative D call TRBD1 (6 bases). V shed 5 bases and J shed 9 bases, with 17 bases lying between them. In germline, CDR1 is SGHTA, CDR2 FQGNSA. This CDR3 has 14 residues. CDR3 protein: CASSPAGGLGPQHF. CDR3 nucleotides: TGTGCCAGCAGCCCCGCTGGGGGCTTAGGGCCCCAGCATTTT. Filled out from reference TRBV7-2 and TRBJ1-5, the complete variable domain reads GAGVSQSPSNKVTEKGKDVELRCDPISGHTALYWYRQSLGQGLEFLIYFQGNSAPDKSGLPSDRFSAERTGGSVSTLTIQRTQQEDSAVYLCASSPAGGLGPQHFGDGTRLSIL.